Many counts were recorded for the clone carrying this TCR beta chain. The library was built from roughly 400 ng RNA with molecular barcoded adaptors for alpha/delta and beta/gamma chains. TCRdb passed the reads through MiXCR, listing each CDR3 protein once. Here the sample spans 35,000 to 50,000 distinct CDR3 sequences, around 11% being singletons. This sample was taken from a study of read filtering for tumor transcriptome and immune sequencing. The CDR3 is 14 residues long. Between the trimmed V and J ends, which lost 1 base and 0 bases, there was a span of 6 bases. The germline gives CDR1 DFQATT, CDR2 SNEGSKA (reference sequence).

The clonotype originates from a donor at least 40 years old with multiple myeloma. Sequencing was carried out using a population of CD138-negative cells sorted from bone marrow. This rearrangement joins TRBV20-1 to TRBJ1-4; D gene ambiguous. CDR3 in amino acids: CSARVSATNEKLFF. CDR3 nucleotide sequence: TGCAGTGCTAGAGTCAGTGCAACTAATGAAAAACTGTTTTTT.